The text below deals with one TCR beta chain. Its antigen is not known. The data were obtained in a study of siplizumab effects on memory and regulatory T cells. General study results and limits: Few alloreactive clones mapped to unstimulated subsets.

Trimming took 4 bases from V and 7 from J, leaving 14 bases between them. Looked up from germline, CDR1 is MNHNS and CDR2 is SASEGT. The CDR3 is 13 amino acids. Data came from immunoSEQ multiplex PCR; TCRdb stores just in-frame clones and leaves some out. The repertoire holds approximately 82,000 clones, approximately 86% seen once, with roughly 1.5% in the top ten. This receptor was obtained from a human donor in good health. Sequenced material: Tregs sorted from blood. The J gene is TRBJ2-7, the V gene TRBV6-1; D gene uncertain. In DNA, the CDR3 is TGTGCCAGCAGTGGGTCTCTGGCTCCTGAGCAGTACTTC. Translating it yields CASSGSLAPEQYF.